The present T cell receptor beta chain was sequenced within a study of T cell responses to AZD1222 COVID-19 vaccine. Study-wide results and caveats: White British people made up most donors, females outnumbered males, and clonal diversity was possibly underestimated.

This CDR3 comprises 14 residues. CDR1 is SGHTA and CDR2 is FQGNSA in the germline V gene. Trimming removed 5 bases from V and 5 bases from J; junction bases left unmatched: 5. Concerning this clone: What it binds is not known.

Profiled with immunoSEQ multiplex PCR; TCRdb holds only in-frame clones, not every one. The sample shows around 130,000 clones, 86% of them seen only once. This receptor was obtained from an adult who received the AZD1222 COVID-19 vaccine. This chain connects TRBV7-2 to TRBJ1-4; 7 bases agree with TRBD1. The sequencing here drew on peripheral blood, taken 28 days after the second AZD1222 dose. In nucleotides, the CDR3 is TGTGCCAGCAGCCGCCGGGACAGAAATGAAAAACTGTTTTTT. It yields the protein CASSRRDRNEKLFF.